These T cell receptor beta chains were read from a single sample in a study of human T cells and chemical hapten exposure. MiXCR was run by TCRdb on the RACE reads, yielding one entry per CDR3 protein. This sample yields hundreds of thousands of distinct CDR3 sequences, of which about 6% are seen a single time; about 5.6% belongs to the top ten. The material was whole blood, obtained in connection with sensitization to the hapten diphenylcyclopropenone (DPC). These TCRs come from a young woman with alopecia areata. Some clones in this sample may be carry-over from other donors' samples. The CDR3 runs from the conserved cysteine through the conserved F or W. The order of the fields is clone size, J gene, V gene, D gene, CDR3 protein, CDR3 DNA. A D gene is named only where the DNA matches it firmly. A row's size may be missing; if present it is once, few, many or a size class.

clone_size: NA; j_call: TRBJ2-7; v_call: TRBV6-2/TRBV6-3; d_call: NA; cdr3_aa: CASTRGSSYEQYF; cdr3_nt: TGTGCCAGCACTAGGGGGTCCTCCTACGAGCAGTACTTC
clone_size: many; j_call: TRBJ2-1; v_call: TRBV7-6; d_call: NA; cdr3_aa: CASSSGSSGEQFF; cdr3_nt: TGTGCCAGCAGCTCAGGTTCTAGTGGCGAGCAGTTCTTC
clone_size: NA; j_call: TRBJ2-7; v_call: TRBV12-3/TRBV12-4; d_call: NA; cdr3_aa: CASSPRLIEQYF; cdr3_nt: TGTGCCAGCAGTCCCCGACTGATCGAGCAGTACTTC
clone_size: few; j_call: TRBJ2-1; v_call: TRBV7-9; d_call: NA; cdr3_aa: CASSLGVGQGLNEQFF; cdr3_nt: TGTGCCAGCAGCTTAGGGGTAGGCCAGGGGTTGAATGAGCAGTTCTTC
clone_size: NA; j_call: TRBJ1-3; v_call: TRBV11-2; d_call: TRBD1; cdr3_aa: CASQGRDSSGNTIYF; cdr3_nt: TGTGCCAGCCAAGGCCGGGACAGCTCTGGAAACACCATATATTTT
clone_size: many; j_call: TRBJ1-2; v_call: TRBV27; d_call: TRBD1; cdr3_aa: CASRGTGQNYGYTF; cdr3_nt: TGTGCCAGCAGGGGGACAGGGCAAAACTATGGCTACACCTTC
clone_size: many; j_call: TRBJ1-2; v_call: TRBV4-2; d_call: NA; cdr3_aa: CASSQSSSGVNYGYTF; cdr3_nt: TGTGCCAGCAGCCAGTCATCTTCCGGGGTTAACTATGGCTACACCTTC
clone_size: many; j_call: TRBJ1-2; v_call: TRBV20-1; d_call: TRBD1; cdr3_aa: CSPDDREGLRGYTF; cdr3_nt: TGCAGCCCAGACGACAGGGAAGGCTTAAGGGGCTACACCTTC
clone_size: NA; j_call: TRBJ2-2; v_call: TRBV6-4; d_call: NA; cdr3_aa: CASSQGEGHSTGELFF; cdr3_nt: TGTGCCAGCAGCCAAGGCGAGGGGCACAGCACCGGGGAGCTGTTTTTT
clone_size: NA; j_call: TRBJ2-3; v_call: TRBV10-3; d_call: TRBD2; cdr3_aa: CAISLAGGATDTQYF; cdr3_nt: TGTGCCATCAGTCTAGCGGGAGGAGCCACAGATACGCAGTATTTT
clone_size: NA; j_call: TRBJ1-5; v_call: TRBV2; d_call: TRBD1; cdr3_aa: CASSGGTRTGPQHF; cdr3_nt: TGTGCCAGCAGTGGGGGGACCCGGACAGGGCCCCAGCATTTT
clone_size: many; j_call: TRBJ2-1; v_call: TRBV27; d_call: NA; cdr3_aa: CASSLSPRGHNEQFF; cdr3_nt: TGTGCCAGCAGTTTATCCCCGCGGGGGCACAATGAGCAGTTCTTC
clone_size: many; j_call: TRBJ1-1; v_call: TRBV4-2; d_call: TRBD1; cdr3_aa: CASSPMTGIRTEAFF; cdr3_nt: TGTGCCAGCAGCCCTATGACAGGGATACGCACTGAAGCTTTCTTT
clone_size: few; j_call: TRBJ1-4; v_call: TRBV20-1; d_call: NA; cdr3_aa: CSARDGGREEKLFF; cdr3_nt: TGCAGTGCTAGAGATGGGGGCCGGGAAGAAAAACTGTTTTTT
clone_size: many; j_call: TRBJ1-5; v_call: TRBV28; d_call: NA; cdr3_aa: CASGSGVQNQPQHF; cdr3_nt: TGTGCCAGCGGTAGCGGAGTCCAGAATCAGCCCCAGCATTTT
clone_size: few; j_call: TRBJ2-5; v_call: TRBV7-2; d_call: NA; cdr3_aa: CASSSSGQSQETQYF; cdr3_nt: TGTGCCAGCAGCTCCTCCGGACAATCCCAAGAGACCCAGTACTTC
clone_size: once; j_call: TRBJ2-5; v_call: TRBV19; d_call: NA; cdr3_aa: CASISQETQYF; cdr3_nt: TGTGCCAGTATCTCCCAAGAGACCCAGTACTTC
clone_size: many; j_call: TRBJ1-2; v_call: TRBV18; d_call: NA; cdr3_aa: CASSPPAGINYGYTF; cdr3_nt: TGTGCCAGCTCACCACCGGCGGGAATTAACTATGGCTACACCTTC
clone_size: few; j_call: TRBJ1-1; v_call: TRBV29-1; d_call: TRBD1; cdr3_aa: CSASTGANTEAFF; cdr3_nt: TGCAGCGCGTCGACAGGGGCGAACACTGAAGCTTTCTTT
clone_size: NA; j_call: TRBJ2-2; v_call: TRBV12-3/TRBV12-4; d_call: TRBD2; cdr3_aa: CASSPSGGTLTGELFF; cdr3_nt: TGTGCCAGCAGTCCAAGCGGGGGGACCCTCACCGGGGAGCTGTTTTTT
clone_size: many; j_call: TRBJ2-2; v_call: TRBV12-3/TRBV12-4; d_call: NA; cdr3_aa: CASSLGQTGELFF; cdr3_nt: TGTGCCAGCAGTCTCGGACAGACCGGGGAGCTGTTTTTT
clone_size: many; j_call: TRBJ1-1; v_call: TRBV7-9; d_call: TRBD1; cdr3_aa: CATDRAEANTEAFF; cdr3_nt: TGTGCCACCGACAGGGCGGAGGCGAACACTGAAGCTTTCTTT
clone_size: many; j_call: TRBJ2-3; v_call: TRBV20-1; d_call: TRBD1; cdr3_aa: CSASGTAAGTDTQYF; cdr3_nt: TGCAGTGCCTCCGGGACAGCTGCGGGCACAGATACGCAGTATTTT
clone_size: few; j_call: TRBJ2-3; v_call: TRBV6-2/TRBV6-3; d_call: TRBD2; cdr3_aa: CASSYKRGLATDTQYF; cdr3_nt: TGTGCCAGCAGTTATAAGCGGGGCCTAGCCACAGATACGCAGTATTTT
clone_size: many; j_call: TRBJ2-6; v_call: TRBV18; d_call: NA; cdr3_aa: CASSYSTAGTSGANVLTF; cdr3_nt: TGTGCCAGCTCCTATTCGACGGCAGGGACCTCTGGGGCCAACGTCCTGACTTTC
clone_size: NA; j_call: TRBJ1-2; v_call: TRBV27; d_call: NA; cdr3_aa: CASNEDTLACGYTF; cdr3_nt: TGTGCCAGCAACGAGGACACGCTAGCCTGTGGCTACACCTTC
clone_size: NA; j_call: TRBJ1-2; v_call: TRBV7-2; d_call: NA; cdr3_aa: CASSLEPDLSDGYTF; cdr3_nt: TGTGCCAGCAGCTTAGAACCTGATTTGAGCGATGGCTACACCTTC
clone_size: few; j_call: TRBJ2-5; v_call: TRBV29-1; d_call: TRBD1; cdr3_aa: CSVNRGNQETQYF; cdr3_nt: TGCAGCGTGAACAGGGGAAATCAAGAGACCCAGTACTTC
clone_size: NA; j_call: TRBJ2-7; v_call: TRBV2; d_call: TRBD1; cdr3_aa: CASSEWTGEQYF; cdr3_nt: TGTGCCAGCAGTGAGTGGACAGGGGAGCAGTACTTC
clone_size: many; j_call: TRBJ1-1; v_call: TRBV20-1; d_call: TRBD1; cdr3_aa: CSAIDRVEAFF; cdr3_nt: TGCAGTGCTATAGACAGGGTTGAAGCTTTCTTT
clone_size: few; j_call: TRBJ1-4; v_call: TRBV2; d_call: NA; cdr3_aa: CASSLGASSEKLFF; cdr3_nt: TGTGCCAGCAGCCTAGGGGCCTCGTCTGAAAAACTGTTTTTT
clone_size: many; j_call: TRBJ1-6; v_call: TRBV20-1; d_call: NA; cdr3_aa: CSATGKTYNSPLHF; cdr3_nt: TGCAGTGCTACAGGGAAAACCTATAATTCACCCCTCCACTTT
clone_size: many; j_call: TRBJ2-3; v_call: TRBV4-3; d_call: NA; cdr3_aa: CASSQVQEDTDTQYF; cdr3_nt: TGCGCCAGCAGCCAAGTCCAAGAAGACACAGATACGCAGTATTTT
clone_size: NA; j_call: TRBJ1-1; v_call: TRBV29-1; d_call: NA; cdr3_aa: CSVGGQGWFTEAFF; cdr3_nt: TGCAGCGTGGGGGGTCAGGGTTGGTTCACTGAAGCTTTCTTT
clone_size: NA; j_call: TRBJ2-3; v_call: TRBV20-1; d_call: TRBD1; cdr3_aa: CSARGRDRLYTDTQYF; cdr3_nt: TGCAGTGCTAGGGGCCGGGACAGGCTCTACACAGATACGCAGTATTTT